The rows below give T cell receptor beta chains drawn from one sample of a study of Ad26.COV2.S vaccination and SARS-CoV-2 variants. Sequencing was performed with immunoSEQ multiplex PCR; in TCRdb, only in-frame clones are kept and a portion is missing. In the table there are roughly 680,000 clones, around 92% of which are singletons. The sample in question was peripheral blood, obtained in a trial of Ad26.COV2.S vaccine versus placebo. These TCRs come from a person between 18 and 60 years old who received the Ad26.COV2.S COVID-19 vaccine or a placebo. CDR3s include the opening cysteine and the closing phenylalanine or tryptophan. Each record gives: V gene, J gene, D gene, clone size, CDR3 DNA, CDR3 protein. A D gene is named only where the DNA matches it firmly. Size values are once, few and many counts, or a class for expanded clones, and some rows have none.

TRBV7-9	TRBJ2-4	TRBD1	few	TGTGCCAGCAGCTTAGGGGGACAGGGGTCCATTCAGTACTTC	CASSLGGQGSIQYF
TRBV6-1	TRBJ2-4	TRBD2	once	TGTGCCAGCAGCGCGGGGGGGGCCATGAGTGACATTCAGTACTTC	CASSAGGAMSDIQYF
TRBV24-1	TRBJ2-1	TRBD1	.	TGTGCCACCAGTGATTGGGGGACAGGGGGCAAAAATGAGCAGTTCTTC	CATSDWGTGGKNEQFF
TRBV2	TRBJ2-4	.	.	TGTGCCAGCAGTGGGGGCGAACAGTACTTC	CASSGGEQYF
TRBV4-1	TRBJ2-2	TRBD1	once	TGCGCCAGCAGCCAAGGCCTGACAGGGGGTAACACCGGGGAGCTGTTTTTT	CASSQGLTGGNTGELFF
TRBV6-2/TRBV6-3	TRBJ2-4	TRBD2	.	TGTGCCAGCAGTTTTTGGACTAGCGACAGAGACATTCAGTACTTC	CASSFWTSDRDIQYF
TRBV5-1	TRBJ2-1	TRBD2	.	TGCGCCAGCAGCTCCCCCCTAGCGGGGGCGGACAATGAGCAGTTCTTC	CASSSPLAGADNEQFF
TRBV5-5	TRBJ2-2	.	.	TGTGCCAGCAGCTTGGTCTCAGGCATGAGCACCGGGGAGCTGTTTTTT	CASSLVSGMSTGELFF
TRBV9	TRBJ2-7	.	.	TGTGCCAGCAGCCCAAGACAGTACCTTTACGAGCAGTACTTC	CASSPRQYLYEQYF
TRBV21-1	TRBJ2-7	.	.	TGTGCCAGCAGCAAAAGGGACAGGGGTCAATACGAGCAGTACTTC	CASSKRDRGQYEQYF
TRBV7-9	TRBJ1-5	.	few	TGTGCCAGCAGCCCCCCAGGAAGTAATCAGCCCCAGCATTTT	CASSPPGSNQPQHF
TRBV3-1/TRBV3-2	TRBJ2-1	TRBD1	.	TGTGCCAGCAGCCAAGAGGGACAGGGCTACAATGAGCAGTTCTTC	CASSQEGQGYNEQFF
TRBV19	TRBJ2-7	.	.	TGTGCCAGTAGTATAAGTTTTTCCTACGAGCAGTACTTC	CASSISFSYEQYF
TRBV5-4	TRBJ1-1	.	.	TGTGCCAGCAGCTTGGCGGGGGGTGAAGCTTTCTTT	CASSLAGGEAFF
TRBV4-2	TRBJ2-1	.	.	TGTGCCAGCAGCCAAGCACTTGGGGGTCTTGAGCAGTTCTTC	CASSQALGGLEQFF
TRBV4-2	TRBJ2-1	TRBD2	.	TGTGCCAGCAGCCAAACGGCAGGGGCAAGCGGGGGTACCTACAATGAGCAGTTCTTC	CASSQTAGASGGTYNEQFF
TRBV4-2	TRBJ2-6	.	.	TGTGCCAGCAGCCACGGACCTGGGGCCAACGTCCTGACTTTC	CASSHGPGANVLTF
TRBV6-6	TRBJ1-5	.	.	TGTGCCAGCAGTTTTGGAGGAGGTCCGGGTCAGCCCCAGCATTTT	CASSFGGGPGQPQHF
TRBV4-2	TRBJ1-3	TRBD1	.	TGTGCCAGCAGCCAAGATGGACAGGGCTTTCGAAACACCATATATTTT	CASSQDGQGFRNTIYF
TRBV20-1	TRBJ1-5	.	.	TGCAGTGCGGGGGATCAGCCCCAGCATTTT	CSAGDQPQHF
TRBV2	TRBJ2-2	.	.	TGTACCAGCAGTCCCATATTGAACACCGGGGAGCTGTTTTTT	CTSSPILNTGELFF
TRBV27	TRBJ1-5	.	.	TGTGCCAGCAGTTTAAGGGGCTATCAGCCCCAGCATTTT	CASSLRGYQPQHF
TRBV18	TRBJ1-4	.	.	TGTGCCAGCTCACCACCCACGAGAGTTGGGGAAAAACTGTTTTTT	CASSPPTRVGEKLFF
TRBV6-1	TRBJ2-2	.	once	TGTGCCAGCAGTGAAAGTCAAACCGGGGAGCTGTTTTTT	CASSESQTGELFF
TRBV30	TRBJ1-2	TRBD1	.	TGTGCCTGGGGTGACAGGGGGGATGGCTACACCTTC	CAWGDRGDGYTF